This T cell receptor (beta chain) comes out of a study of spatial heterogeneity in lung cancer. Whole-study results and caveats: At resection, ubiquitous expanded tumor TCRs appeared in blood more than at follow-up.

Time point specified: blood at routine non-recurrence follow-up after resection. The sequenced material consisted of unsorted whole RNA from tumor, nontumor lung or frozen PBMC. The presence of a unique molecular identifier marked each TCR cDNA molecule. TCRdb reprocessed the 5' RACE reads with MiXCR, giving one entry per CDR3 protein. Seen here are approximately 100,000 distinct CDR3 sequences, approximately 19% observed once, and the top ten hold 21%. This clonotype has more than one count but fewer than ten. Antigen unknown. This TCR came from a male donor with early-stage non-small cell lung cancer. Material: PBMCs, obtained at follow-up.

The CDR3 DNA is TGTGCCTCGGGTGAGGGACACTTAAGCGGGAGGGCCAGGACAGATACGCAGTATTTT. Amino acids: CASGEGHLSGRARTDTQYF. J is TRBJ2-3 and V is TRBV2, with TRBD2 matching over 10 bases. Germline V lookup: CDR1 SNHLY, CDR2 FYNNEI. J lost 3 bases, V lost 11 bases, and 23 bases had no gene match. The CDR3 has 19 residues.